These T cell receptor beta chains were read from a single sample in a study of blood T cell repertoires in COVID-19. This table comes from immunoSEQ multiplex PCR, and its TCRdb copy is limited to in-frame clones, with some not included. Of more than 45,000 clones listed, more than 80% were seen once; the top ten hold around 1.5%. The sequencing input was peripheral blood. These receptors all come from a man in his 60s with acute or convalescent COVID-19. The CDR3 runs from the conserved cysteine through the conserved F or W. The order of the fields is clone size, J gene, V gene, D gene, CDR3 DNA, CDR3 protein. A D gene is named only where the DNA matches it firmly. A clone size is listed for some rows: how often the clone was seen (once, few, many), or a class if it is expanded.

>few|TRBJ1-6|TRBV27|TRBD1
TGTGCCAGCACCTCAAACGGCAGGGGGAATTCACCCCTCCACTTT
CASTSNGRGNSPLHF
>-|TRBJ2-7|TRBV7-9|TRBD1
TGTGCCAGCAGTCCCCCGGACAGGGTGAACTTC
CASSPPDRVNF
>-|TRBJ2-2|TRBV27|-
TGTGCCAGCAGTTCGTACACCGGGGAGCTGTTTTTT
CASSSYTGELFF
>-|TRBJ1-2|TRBV7-9|-
TGTGCCAGCAGCCTCTTCGACAGCGATGGCTACACCTTC
CASSLFDSDGYTF
>-|TRBJ2-1|TRBV6-6|TRBD1
TGTGCCAGCAGTTACTCGGGACAGGGCTACAATGAGCAGTTCTTC
CASSYSGQGYNEQFF
>-|TRBJ2-5|TRBV5-1|-
TGCGCCAGCAGCTTTACAGGGTTTCAAGAGACCCAGTACTTC
CASSFTGFQETQYF
>few|TRBJ2-1|TRBV20-1|-
TGCAGTGCTAGTCTCACAGGCTCCTACAATGAGCAGTTCTTC
CSASLTGSYNEQFF
>-|TRBJ1-2|TRBV7-8|-
TGTGCCAGCAGCTTAATCGGACAGCTCTATGGCTACACCTTC
CASSLIGQLYGYTF
>-|TRBJ2-1|TRBV3-1/TRBV3-2|-
TGTGCCAGCAGCCAAGTACTCTACAATGAGCAGTTCTTC
CASSQVLYNEQFF
>-|TRBJ1-5|TRBV19|-
TGTGCCAGTAGCACCCCGAAGGGGCAGCCCCAGCATTTT
CASSTPKGQPQHF